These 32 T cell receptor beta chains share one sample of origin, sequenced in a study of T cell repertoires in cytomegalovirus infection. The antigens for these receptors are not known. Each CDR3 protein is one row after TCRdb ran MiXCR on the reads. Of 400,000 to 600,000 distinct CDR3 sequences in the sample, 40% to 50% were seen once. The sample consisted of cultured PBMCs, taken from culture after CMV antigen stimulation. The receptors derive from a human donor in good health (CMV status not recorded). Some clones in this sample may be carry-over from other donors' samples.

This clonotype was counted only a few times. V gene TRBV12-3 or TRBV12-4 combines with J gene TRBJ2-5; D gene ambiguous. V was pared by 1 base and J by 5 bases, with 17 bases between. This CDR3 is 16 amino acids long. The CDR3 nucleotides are TGTGCCAGCAGTTTAGGGACGGCGACCGGTGAGGAGACCCAGTACTTC. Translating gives CASSLGTATGEETQYF.

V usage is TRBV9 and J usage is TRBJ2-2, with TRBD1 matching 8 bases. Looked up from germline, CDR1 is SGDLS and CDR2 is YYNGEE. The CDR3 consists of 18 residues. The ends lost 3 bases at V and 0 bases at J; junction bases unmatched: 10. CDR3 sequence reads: CASSATYRQGSNTGELFF. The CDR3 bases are TGTGCCAGCAGCGCTACTTACCGACAGGGGTCGAACACCGGGGAGCTGTTTTTT.

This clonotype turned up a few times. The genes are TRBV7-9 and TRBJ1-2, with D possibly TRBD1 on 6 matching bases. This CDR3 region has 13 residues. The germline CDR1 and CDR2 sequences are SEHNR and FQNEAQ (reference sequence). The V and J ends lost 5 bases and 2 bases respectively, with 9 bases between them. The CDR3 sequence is CASSVDRNYGYTF. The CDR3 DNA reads TGTGCCAGCAGCGTCGACAGGAACTATGGCTACACCTTC.

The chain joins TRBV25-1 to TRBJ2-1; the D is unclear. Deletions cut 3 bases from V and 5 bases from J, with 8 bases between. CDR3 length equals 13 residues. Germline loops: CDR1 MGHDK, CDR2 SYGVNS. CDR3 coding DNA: TGTGCCAGCAGTGATCCCCGGGACAATGAGCAGTTCTTC. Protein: CASSDPRDNEQFF.

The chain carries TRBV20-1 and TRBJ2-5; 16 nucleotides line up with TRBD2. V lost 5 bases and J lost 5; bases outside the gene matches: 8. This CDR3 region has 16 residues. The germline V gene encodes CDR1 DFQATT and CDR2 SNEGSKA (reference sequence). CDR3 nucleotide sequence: TGCAGTGCTGTGGGACTAGCGGGGGGGTTAAGGGAGACCCAGTACTTC. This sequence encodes CSAVGLAGGLRETQYF.

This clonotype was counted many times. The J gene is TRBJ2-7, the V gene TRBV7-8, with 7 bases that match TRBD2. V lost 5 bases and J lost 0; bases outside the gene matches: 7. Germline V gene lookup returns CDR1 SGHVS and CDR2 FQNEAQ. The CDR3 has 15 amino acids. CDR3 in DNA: TGTGCCAGCAGCCCGCGGGGGACTAACTCCTACGAGCAGTACTTC. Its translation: CASSPRGTNSYEQYF.

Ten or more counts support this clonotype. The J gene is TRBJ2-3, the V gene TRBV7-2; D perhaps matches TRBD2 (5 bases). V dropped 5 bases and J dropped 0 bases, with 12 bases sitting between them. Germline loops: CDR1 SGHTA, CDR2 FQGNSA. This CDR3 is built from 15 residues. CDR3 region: CASSPMGGSTDTQYF. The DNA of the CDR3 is TGTGCCAGCAGCCCGATGGGCGGGAGCACAGATACGCAGTATTTT.

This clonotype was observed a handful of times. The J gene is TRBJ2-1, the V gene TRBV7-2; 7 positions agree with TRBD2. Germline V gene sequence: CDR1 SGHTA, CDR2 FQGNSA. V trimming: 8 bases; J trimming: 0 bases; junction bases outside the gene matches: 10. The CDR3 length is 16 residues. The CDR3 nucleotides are TGTGCCAGCCGACCGGACGGGACTAACTCCTACAATGAGCAGTTCTTC. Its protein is CASRPDGTNSYNEQFF.

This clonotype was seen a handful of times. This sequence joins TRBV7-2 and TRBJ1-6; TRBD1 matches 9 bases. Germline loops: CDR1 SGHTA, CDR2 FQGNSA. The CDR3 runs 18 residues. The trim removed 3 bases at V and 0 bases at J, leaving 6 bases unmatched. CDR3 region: CASSFVGQGNSYNSPLHF. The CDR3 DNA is TGTGCCAGCAGCTTCGTCGGACAGGGGAACTCCTATAATTCACCCCTCCACTTT.

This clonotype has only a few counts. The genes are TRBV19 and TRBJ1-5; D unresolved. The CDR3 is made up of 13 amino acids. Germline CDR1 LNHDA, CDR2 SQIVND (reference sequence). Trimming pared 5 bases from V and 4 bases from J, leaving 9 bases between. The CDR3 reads CASSPDANQPQHF. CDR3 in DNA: TGTGCCAGTAGTCCCGACGCAAATCAGCCCCAGCATTTT.

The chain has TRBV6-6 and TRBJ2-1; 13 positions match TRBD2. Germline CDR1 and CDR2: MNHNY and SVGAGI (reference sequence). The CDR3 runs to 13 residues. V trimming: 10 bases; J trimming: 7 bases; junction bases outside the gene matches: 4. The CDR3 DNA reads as TGTGCCACCAGGACTAGCGGGGGAAATGAGCAGTTCTTC. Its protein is CATRTSGGNEQFF.

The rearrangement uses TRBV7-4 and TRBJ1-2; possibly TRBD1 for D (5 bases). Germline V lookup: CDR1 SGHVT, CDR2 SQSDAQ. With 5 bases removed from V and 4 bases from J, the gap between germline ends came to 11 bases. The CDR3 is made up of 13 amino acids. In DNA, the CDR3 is TGTGCCAGCAGCGAGACAGTCGGCTATGGCTACACCTTC. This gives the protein CASSETVGYGYTF.

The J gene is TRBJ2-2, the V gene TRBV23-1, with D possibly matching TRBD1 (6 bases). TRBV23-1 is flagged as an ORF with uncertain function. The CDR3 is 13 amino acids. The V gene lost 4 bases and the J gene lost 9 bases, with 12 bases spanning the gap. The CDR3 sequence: CASSRQGFWELFF. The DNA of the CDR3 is TGCGCCAGCAGTCGGCAGGGGTTTTGGGAGCTGTTTTTT.

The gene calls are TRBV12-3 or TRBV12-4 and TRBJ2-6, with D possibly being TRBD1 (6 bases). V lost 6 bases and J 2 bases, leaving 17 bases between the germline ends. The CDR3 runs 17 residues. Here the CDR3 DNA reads TGTGCCAGCAGCTTCACAGGGTTGTACACTGGGGCCAACGTCCTGACTTTC. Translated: CASSFTGLYTGANVLTF.

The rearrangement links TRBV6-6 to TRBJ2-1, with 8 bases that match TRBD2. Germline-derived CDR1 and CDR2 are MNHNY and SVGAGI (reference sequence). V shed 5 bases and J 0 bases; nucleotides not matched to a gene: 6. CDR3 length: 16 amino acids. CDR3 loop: CASSVLAESSYNEQFF. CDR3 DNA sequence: TGTGCCAGCAGTGTACTAGCGGAAAGCTCCTACAATGAGCAGTTCTTC.

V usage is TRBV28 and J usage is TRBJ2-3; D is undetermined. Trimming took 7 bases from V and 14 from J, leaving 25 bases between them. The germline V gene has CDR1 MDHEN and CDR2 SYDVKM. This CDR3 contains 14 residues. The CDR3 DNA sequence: TGTGCCAGCATTGCCGCCAATGAAGGCCCCCGGCCGTATTTT. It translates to CASIAANEGPRPYF.

Written as DNA, the CDR3 is TGCGCCAGCAGCTTGCGGGCTAGCGGACCCAATGAGCAGTTCTTC. Encoded protein: CASSLRASGPNEQFF. V is TRBV5-1 and J is TRBJ2-1; 7 bases agree with TRBD2. This CDR3 is 15 amino acids long. The V segment lost 1 base and the J segment 6 bases; nucleotides outside the gene matches: 7. Germline V gene data show CDR1 as SGHRS and CDR2 as YFSETQ. Full variable domain (missing parts from reference TRBV5-1 and TRBJ2-1): KAGVTQTPRYLIKTRGQQVTLSCSPISGHRSVSWYQQTPGQGLQFLFEYFSETQRNKGNFPGRFSGRQFSNSRSEMNVSTLELGDSALYLCASSLRASGPNEQFFGPGTRLTVL.

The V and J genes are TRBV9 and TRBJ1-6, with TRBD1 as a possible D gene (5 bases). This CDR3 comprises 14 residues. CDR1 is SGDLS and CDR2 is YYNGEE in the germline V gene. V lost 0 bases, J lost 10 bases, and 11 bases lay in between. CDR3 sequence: CASSVAQGRSPLHF. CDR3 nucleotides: TGTGCCAGCAGCGTAGCGCAGGGACGGTCACCCCTCCACTTT.

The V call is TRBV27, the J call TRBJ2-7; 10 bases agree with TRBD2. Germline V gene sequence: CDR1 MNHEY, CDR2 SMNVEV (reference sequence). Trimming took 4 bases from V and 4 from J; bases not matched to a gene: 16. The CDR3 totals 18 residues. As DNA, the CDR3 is TGTGCCAGCAGTTCACGGACTAGCGGAACCTACGTCGAGTACGAGCAGTACTTC. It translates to CASSSRTSGTYVEYEQYF.

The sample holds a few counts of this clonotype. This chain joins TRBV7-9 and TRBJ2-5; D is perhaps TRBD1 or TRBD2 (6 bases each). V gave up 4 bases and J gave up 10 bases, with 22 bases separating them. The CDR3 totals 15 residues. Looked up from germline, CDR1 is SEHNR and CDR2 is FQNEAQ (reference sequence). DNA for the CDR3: TGTGCCAGCAGCTCGGACATACGGGGGCGATGGGACCAGTACTTC. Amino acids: CASSSDIRGRWDQYF.

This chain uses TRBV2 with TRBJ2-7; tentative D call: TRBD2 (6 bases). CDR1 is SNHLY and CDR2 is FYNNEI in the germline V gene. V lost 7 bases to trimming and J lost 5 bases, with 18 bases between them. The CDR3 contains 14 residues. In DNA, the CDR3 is TGTGCCAGCATGGAGGGAACAACGGTTGACGAGCAGTACTTC. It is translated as CASMEGTTVDEQYF.

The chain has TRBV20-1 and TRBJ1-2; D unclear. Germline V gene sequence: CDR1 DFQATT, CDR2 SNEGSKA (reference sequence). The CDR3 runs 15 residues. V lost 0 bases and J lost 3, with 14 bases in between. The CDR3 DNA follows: TGCAGTGCTAGAGATCATGGCAGGAGCTACTATGGCTACACCTTC. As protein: CSARDHGRSYYGYTF.

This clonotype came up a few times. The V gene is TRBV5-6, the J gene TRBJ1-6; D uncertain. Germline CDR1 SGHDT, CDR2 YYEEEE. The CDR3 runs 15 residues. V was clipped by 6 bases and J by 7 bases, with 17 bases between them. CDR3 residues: CASTPLRVSNSPLHF. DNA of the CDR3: TGTGCCAGCACCCCTCTCCGGGTATCGAATTCACCCCTCCACTTT.

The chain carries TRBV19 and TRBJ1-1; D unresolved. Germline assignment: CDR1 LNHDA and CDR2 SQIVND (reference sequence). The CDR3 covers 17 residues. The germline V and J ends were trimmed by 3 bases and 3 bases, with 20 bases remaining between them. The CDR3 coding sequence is TGTGCCAGTAGTATCAAAATCTTGGGCGCTCGGGACACTGAAGCTTTCTTT. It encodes CASSIKILGARDTEAFF.

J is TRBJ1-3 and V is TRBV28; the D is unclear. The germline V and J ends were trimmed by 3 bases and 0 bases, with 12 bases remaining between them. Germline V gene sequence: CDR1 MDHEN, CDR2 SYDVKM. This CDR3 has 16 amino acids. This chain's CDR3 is CASSFSFGDSGNTIYF. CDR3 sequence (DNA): TGTGCCAGCAGTTTTTCCTTCGGGGACTCTGGAAACACCATATATTTT.

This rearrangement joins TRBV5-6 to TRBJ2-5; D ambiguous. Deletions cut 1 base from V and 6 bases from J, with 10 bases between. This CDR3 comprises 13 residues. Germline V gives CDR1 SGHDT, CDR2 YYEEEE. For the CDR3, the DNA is TGTGCCAGCAGCTTGTTTTATGGCAAGACCCAGTACTTC. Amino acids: CASSLFYGKTQYF.

CDR3 sequence: CASSESVASGGPHAGEQFF. The CDR3 DNA reads as TGTGCCAGCAGTGAATCCGTGGCTAGCGGGGGGCCCCATGCGGGGGAGCAGTTCTTC. The rearrangement links TRBV25-1 to TRBJ2-1; the match to TRBD2 covers 11 bases. Germline V gene sequence: CDR1 MGHDK, CDR2 SYGVNS. V lost 1 base to trimming and J lost 10 bases; unmatched junction nucleotides: 18. This CDR3 is 19 amino acids long.

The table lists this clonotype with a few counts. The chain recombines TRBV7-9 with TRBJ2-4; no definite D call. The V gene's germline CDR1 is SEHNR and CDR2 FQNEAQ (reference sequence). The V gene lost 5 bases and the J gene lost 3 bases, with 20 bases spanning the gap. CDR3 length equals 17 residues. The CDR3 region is CASSPTWRQPGKNIQYF. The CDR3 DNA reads TGTGCCAGCAGCCCTACCTGGCGGCAGCCAGGCAAAAACATTCAGTACTTC.

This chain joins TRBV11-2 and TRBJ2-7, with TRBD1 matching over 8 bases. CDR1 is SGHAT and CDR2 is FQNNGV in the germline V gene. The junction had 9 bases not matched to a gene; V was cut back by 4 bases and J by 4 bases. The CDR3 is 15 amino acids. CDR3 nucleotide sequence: TGTGCCAGCAGCTCCACAGGGGGAGCCCCGTACGAGCAGTACTTC. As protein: CASSSTGGAPYEQYF.

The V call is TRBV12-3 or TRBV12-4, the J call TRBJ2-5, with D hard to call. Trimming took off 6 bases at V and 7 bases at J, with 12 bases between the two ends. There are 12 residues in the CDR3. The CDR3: CASSINWGTQYF. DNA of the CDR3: TGTGCCAGCAGCATAAATTGGGGGACCCAGTACTTC.

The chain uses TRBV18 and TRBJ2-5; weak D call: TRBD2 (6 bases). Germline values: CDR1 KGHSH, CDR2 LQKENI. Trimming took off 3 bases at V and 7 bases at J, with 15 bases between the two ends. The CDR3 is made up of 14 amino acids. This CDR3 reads CASSPPVTEGTQYF. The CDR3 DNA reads TGTGCCAGCTCACCTCCGGTCACGGAGGGGACCCAGTACTTC. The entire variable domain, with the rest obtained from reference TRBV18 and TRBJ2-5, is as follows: NAGVMQNPRHLVRRRGQEARLRCSPMKGHSHVYWYRQLPEEGLKFMVYLQKENIIDESGMPKERFSAEFPKEGPSILRIQQVVRGDSAAYFCASSPPVTEGTQYFGPGTRLLVL.

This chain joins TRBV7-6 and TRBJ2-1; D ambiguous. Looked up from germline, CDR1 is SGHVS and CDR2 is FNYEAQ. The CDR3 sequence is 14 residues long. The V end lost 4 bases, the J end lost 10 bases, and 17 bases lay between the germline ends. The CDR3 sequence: CASSSRGFALEQFF. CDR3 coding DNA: TGTGCCAGCAGCTCTCGTGGGTTTGCGTTAGAGCAGTTCTTC. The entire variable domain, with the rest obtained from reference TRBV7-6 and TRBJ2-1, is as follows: GAGVSQSPRYKVTKRGQDVALRCDPISGHVSLYWYRQALGQGPEFLTYFNYEAQQDKSGLPNDRFSAERPEGSISTLTIQRTEQRDSAMYRCASSSRGFALEQFFGPGTRLTVL.